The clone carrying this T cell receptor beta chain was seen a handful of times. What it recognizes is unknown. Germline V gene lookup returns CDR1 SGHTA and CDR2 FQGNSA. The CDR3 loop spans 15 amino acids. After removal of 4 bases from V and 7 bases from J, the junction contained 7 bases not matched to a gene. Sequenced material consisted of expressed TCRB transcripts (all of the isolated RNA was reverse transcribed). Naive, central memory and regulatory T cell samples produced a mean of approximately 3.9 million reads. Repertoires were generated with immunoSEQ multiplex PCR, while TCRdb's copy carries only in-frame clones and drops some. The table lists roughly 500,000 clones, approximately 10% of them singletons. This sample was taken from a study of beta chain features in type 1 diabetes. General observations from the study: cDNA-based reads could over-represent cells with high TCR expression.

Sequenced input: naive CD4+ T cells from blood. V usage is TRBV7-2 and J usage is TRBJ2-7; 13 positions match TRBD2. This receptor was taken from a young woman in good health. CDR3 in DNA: TGTGCCAGCAGCTCCATACTAGCGGGAGGGAGTGAGCAGTACTTC. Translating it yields CASSSILAGGSEQYF.